This TCR beta chain was sequenced for a study of shared clonotypes between healthy human individuals. Note on this clone: Its specificity is not known.

General study findings and limits: The study found about 5% of naive CD4 clonotypes shared across four donors.

There are 18 residues in the CDR3. V dropped 5 bases and J dropped 0 bases, with 19 bases sitting between them. CDR1 is SEHNR, CDR2 FQNEAQ, per germline (reference sequence). Using immunoSEQ multiplex PCR, the repertoire was profiled, and TCRdb retains in-frame clones only, with some absent. The data contain over a million clones, roughly 96% of them singletons. The clonotype was recovered from a man aged 30 to 39 in good health. Sequencing was done on a sample of naive CD4+ T cells sorted from blood. Sample subset: CD45RA+ positively selected. The rearrangement joins TRBV7-9 to TRBJ2-2; D is unclear. CDR3 amino acids: CASSAPAGERANTGELFF. The CDR3 DNA is TGTGCCAGCAGCGCACCTGCAGGCGAAAGGGCGAACACCGGGGAGCTGTTTTTT.